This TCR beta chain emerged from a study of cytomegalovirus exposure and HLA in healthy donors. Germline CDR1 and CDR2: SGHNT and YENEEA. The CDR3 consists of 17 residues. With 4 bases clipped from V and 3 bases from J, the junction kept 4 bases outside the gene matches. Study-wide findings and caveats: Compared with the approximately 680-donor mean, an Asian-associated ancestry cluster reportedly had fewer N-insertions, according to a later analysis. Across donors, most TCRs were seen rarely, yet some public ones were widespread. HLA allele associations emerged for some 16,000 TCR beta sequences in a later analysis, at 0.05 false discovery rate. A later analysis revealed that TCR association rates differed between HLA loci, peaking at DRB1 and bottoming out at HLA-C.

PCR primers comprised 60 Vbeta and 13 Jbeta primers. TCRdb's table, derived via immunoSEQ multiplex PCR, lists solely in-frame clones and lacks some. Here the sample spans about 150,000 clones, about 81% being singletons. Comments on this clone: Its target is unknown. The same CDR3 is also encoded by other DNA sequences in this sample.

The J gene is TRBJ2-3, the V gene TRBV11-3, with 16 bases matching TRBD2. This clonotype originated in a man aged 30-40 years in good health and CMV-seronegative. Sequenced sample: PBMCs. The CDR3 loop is CASSSGTSGGATDTQYF. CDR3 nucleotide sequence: TGTGCCAGCAGCTCCGGGACTAGCGGGGGGGCTACAGATACGCAGTATTTT.